The source of this T cell receptor beta chain is a study of blood T cell repertoires in COVID-19. Study-level information: The origin of the acute and convalescent COVID-19 samples was the United States, Italy and Spain. PBMCs, B-cell-depleted T cells, or T cells provided the cDNA or gDNA that made up the material.

Germline V gives CDR1 GTSNPN, CDR2 SVGIG (reference sequence). The CDR3 is 15 residues long. J was trimmed by 5 bases and V by 2 bases; bases with no gene match: 5. Study processing details: Estimation of nucleated cell counts relied on the amplification of reference gene primers. Generated by immunoSEQ multiplex PCR, the TCRdb table keeps only in-frame clones and is missing some. For V, J and clone size, that table is used; D and trimming come from the DNA. The sample records about 140,000 clones, approximately 87% being singletons. Sequencing used peripheral blood. The chain carries TRBV30 and TRBJ2-7, with 14 bases matching TRBD2. This receptor was identified in a middle-aged woman with acute or convalescent COVID-19. The CDR3 protein is CAWSKTGLAGDEQYF. DNA for the CDR3: TGTGCCTGGAGTAAGACGGGACTAGCGGGAGACGAGCAGTACTTC.